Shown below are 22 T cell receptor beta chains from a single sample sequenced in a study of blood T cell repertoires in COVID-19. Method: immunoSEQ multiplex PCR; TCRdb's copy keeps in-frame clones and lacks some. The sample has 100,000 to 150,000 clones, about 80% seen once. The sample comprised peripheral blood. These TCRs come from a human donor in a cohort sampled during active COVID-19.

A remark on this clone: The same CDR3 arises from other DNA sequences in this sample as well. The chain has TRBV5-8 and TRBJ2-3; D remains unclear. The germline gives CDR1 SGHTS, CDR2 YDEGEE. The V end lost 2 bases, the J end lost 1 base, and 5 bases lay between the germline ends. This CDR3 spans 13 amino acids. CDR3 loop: CASSFSGTDTQYF. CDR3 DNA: TGTGCCAGCAGCTTTTCAGGCACAGATACGCAGTATTTT.

DNA for the CDR3: TGTGCCAGCAGTTGGGCGGGGGATCCCTACGAGCAGTACTTC. This codes for CASSWAGDPYEQYF. V and J are TRBV27 and TRBJ2-7, with TRBD2 matching over 7 bases. Germline V gene sequence: CDR1 MNHEY, CDR2 SMNVEV (reference sequence). V was pared by 4 bases and J by 2 bases, with 5 bases of the junction left unmatched. This CDR3 has 14 amino acids.

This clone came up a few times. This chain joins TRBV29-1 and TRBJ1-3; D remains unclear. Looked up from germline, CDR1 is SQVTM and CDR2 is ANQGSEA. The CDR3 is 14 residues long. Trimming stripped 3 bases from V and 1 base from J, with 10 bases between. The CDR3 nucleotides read TGCAGCGTTGAGGTGGGGAGATCTGGAAACACCATATATTTT. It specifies CSVEVGRSGNTIYF.

The CDR3 bases are TGTGCCAGCAGCGTAGGAGGGCTAGGCGTTTTGGAGACCCAGTACTTC. This translates into CASSVGGLGVLETQYF. This rearrangement joins TRBV9 to TRBJ2-5; D may be TRBD2 (5 bases). In germline, CDR1 is SGDLS, CDR2 YYNGEE. CDR3 length: 16 residues. Trimming stripped 0 bases from V and 5 bases from J, with 17 bases between.

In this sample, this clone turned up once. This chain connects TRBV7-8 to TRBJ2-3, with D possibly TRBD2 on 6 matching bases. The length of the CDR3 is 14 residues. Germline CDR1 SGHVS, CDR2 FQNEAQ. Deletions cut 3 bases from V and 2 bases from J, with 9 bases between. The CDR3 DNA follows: TGTGCCAGCAGCTTTGGCGGGGACACAGATACGCAGTATTTT. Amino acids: CASSFGGDTDTQYF.

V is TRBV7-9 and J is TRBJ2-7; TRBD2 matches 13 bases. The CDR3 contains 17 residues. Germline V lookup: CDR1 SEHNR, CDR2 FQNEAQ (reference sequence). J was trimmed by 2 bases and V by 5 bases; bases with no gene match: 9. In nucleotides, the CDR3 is TGTGCCAGCAGCCACCAGTTGGGACTAGCGGGGCCCTACGAGCAGTACTTC. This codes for CASSHQLGLAGPYEQYF.

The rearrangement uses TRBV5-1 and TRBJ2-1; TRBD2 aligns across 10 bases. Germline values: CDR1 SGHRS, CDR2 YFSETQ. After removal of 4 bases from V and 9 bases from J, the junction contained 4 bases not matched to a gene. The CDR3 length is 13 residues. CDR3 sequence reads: CASSPLAGREQFF. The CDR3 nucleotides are TGCGCCAGCAGCCCACTAGCGGGGCGTGAGCAGTTCTTC.

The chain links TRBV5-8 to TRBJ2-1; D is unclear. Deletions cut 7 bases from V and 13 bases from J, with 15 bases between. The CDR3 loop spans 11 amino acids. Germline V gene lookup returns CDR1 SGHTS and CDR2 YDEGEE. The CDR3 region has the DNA TGTGCCAGCGGATACTCGCTAGGCCAGTTCTTC. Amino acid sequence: CASGYSLGQFF.

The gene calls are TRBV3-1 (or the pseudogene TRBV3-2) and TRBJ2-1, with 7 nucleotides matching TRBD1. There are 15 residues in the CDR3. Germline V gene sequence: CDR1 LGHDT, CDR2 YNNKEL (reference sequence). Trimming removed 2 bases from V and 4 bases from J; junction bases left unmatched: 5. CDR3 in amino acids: CASSQRGLSYNEQFF. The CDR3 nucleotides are TGTGCCAGCAGCCAAAGGGGGCTCTCGTACAATGAGCAGTTCTTC.

The CDR3 here is CAWGVVRRRSSYEQYF. The CDR3 DNA is TGTGCCTGGGGGGTGGTCCGGAGGAGGAGCTCCTACGAGCAGTACTTC. V usage is TRBV30 and J usage is TRBJ2-7; the D gene is possibly TRBD2 (5 bases). Trimming removed 5 bases from V and 0 bases from J, with 20 bases in between. Germline lookup yields CDR1 GTSNPN and CDR2 SVGIG (reference sequence). The CDR3 is 16 amino acids.

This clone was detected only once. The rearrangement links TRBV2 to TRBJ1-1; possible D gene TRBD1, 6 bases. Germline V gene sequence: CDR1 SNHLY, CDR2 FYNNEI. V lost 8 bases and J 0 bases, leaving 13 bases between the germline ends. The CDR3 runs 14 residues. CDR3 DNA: TGTGCCAGCTACGGGGGGGGCTTGAACACTGAAGCTTTCTTT. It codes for CASYGGGLNTEAFF.

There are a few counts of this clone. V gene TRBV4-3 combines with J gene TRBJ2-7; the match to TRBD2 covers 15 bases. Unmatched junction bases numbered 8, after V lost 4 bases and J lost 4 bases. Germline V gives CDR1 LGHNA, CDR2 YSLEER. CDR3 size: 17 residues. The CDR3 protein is CASSPTGLAGGSYEQYF. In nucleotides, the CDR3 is TGCGCCAGCAGCCCGACCGGACTAGCGGGAGGGTCGTACGAGCAGTACTTC.

In nucleotides, the CDR3 is TGTGCCAGCCATCGGGGGGACACCGGGGAGCTGTTTTTT. This sequence encodes CASHRGDTGELFF. The chain joins TRBV6-5 to TRBJ2-2, with 7 positions matching TRBD2. CDR1 MNHEY and CDR2 SVGAGI come from the germline V gene. Trimming at V came to 8 bases and at J to 3 bases, leaving 3 bases not matched to a gene. This CDR3 has 13 residues.

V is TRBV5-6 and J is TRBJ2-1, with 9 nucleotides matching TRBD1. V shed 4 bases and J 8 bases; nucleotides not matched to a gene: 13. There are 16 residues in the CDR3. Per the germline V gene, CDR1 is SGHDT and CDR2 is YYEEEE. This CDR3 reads CASSVTGTGNSDEQFF. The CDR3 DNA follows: TGTGCCAGCAGCGTCACCGGGACAGGGAATTCGGATGAGCAGTTCTTC.

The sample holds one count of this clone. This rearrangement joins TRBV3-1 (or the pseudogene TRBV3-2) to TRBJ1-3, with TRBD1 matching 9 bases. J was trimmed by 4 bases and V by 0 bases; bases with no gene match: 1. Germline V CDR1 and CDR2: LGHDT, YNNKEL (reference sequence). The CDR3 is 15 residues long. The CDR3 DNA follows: TGTGCCAGCAGCCAAGAGACAGGGGGAGGAAACACCATATATTTT. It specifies CASSQETGGGNTIYF.

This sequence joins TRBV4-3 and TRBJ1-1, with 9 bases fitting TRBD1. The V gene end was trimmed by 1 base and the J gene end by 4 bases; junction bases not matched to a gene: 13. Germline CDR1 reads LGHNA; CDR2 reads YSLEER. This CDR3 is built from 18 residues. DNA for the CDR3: TGCGCCAGCAGCCAAGGAACAGGGGGCGCGGGCATGGGCACTGAAGCTTTCTTT. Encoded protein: CASSQGTGGAGMGTEAFF.

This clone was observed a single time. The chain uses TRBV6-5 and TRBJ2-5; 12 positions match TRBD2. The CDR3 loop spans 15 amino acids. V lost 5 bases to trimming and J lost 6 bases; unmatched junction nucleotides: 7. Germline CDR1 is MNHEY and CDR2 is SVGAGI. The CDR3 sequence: CASSPLAGGGKTQYF. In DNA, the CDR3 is TGTGCCAGCAGTCCGCTAGCGGGGGGGGGAAAGACCCAGTACTTC.

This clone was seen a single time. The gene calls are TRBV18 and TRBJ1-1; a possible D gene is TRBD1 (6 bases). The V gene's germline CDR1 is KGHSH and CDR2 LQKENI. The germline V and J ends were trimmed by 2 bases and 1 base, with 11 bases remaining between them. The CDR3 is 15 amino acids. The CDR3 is CASSPSYRENTEAFF. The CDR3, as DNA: TGTGCCAGCTCACCAAGCTACAGGGAGAACACTGAAGCTTTCTTT. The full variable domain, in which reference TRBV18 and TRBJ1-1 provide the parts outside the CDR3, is NAGVMQNPRHLVRRRGQEARLRCSPMKGHSHVYWYRQLPEEGLKFMVYLQKENIIDESGMPKERFSAEFPKEGPSILRIQQVVRGDSAAYFCASSPSYRENTEAFFGQGTRLTVV.

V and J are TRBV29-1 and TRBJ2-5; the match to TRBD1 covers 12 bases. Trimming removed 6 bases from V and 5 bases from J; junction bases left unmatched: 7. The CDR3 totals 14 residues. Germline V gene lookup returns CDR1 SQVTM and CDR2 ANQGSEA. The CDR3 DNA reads TGCAGCGTGGCCGGGACAGGGGGCTCGGAGACCCAGTACTTC. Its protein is CSVAGTGGSETQYF.

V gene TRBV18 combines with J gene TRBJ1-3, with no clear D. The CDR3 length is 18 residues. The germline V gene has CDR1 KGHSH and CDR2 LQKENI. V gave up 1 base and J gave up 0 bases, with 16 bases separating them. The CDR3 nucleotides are TGTGCCAGCTCACCACTCTCGGCGGTTTCGAGCTCTGGAAACACCATATATTTT. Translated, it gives CASSPLSAVSSSGNTIYF.

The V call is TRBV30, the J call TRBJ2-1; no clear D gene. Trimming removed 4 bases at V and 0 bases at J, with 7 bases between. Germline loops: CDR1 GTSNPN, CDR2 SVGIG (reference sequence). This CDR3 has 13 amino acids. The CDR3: CAWTSSSYNEQFF. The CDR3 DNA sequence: TGTGCCTGGACGTCGAGCTCCTACAATGAGCAGTTCTTC.

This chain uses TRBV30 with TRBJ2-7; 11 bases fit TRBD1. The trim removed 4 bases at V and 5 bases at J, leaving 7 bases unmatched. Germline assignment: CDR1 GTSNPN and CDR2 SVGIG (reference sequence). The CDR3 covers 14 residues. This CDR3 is CAWTKDRGHDEQYF. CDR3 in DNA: TGTGCCTGGACCAAGGACAGGGGGCACGACGAGCAGTACTTC.